Listed below are T cell receptor beta chains from one sample, sequenced in a study of shared clonotypes between healthy human individuals. Libraries were prepared by immunoSEQ multiplex PCR; TCRdb keeps only in-frame clonotypes and omits some of them. The table lists 1,400,000 or so clones, approximately 98.5% of them singletons. Sequenced material: naive CD4+ T cells sorted from blood. The receptors derive from a man aged 25 to 45 in good health. CDR3s include the opening cysteine and the closing phenylalanine or tryptophan. The order of the fields is J gene, V gene, CDR3 protein.

TRBJ1-3,TRBV5-4,CASSLGGGTRGPIYF
TRBJ2-5,TRBV15,CATSRASETQYF
TRBJ2-1,TRBV19,CAVRDKGAGGEFF
TRBJ2-7,TRBV6-5,CASRLTDSYEQYF
TRBJ2-7,TRBV6-5,CASSRTGDGTYEQYF
TRBJ1-2,TRBV7-2,CASSLGPGYGYTF
TRBJ1-5,TRBV6-5,CASSYSPYGNQPQHF
TRBJ2-3,TRBV9,CASSVGGAYTQYF
TRBJ2-7,TRBV7-2,CASSLKEGHHEQYF
TRBJ1-4,TRBV27,CASSLRTGGDGSNEKLFF
TRBJ2-1,TRBV11-3,CASSNGGRSYNEQFF
TRBJ2-7,TRBV5-1,CASSLQKAPYEQYF
TRBJ2-3,TRBV11-2,CASSLRGLAVTDTQYF
TRBJ2-3,TRBV5-1,CASSLSHATDTQYF
TRBJ2-3,TRBV11-3,CASSPRLATPLEAQYF
TRBJ2-3,TRBV5-1,CASSLFAGVTDTQYF
TRBJ1-2,TRBV6-5,CASGGTGGTGYTF
TRBJ2-7,TRBV11-1,CASSPVRGLSTYEQYF
TRBJ2-6,TRBV19,CASTSGLLSGANVLTF
TRBJ1-5,TRBV28,CASRTGLSNQPQHF
TRBJ2-3,TRBV6-1,CASSEDFSTDTQYF
TRBJ2-5,TRBV2,CASSDGTGWPETQYF
TRBJ2-1,TRBV19,CASRGTGSSYNEQFF
TRBJ1-1,TRBV6-5,CASSYSIWNTEAFF
TRBJ1-5,TRBV7-2,CASSRGQNQPQHF
TRBJ2-3,TRBV5-6,CASSFGLAGEDTQYF
TRBJ2-7,TRBV18,CASSATRGPHKGDEQYF
TRBJ2-5,TRBV19,CATSDGYQETQYF
TRBJ1-2,TRBV28,CASERSGFYGYTF
TRBJ1-3,TRBV6-6,CATGTANSGNTIYF
TRBJ1-5,TRBV28,CASSSVGNNQPQHF
TRBJ2-7,TRBV7-8,CASSLPSRGSSSYEQYF
TRBJ1-1,TRBV6-1,CASSEWGQGEAFF
TRBJ2-1,TRBV9,CASSPTGSLFGGNEQFF
TRBJ1-3,TRBV28,CASSFLSGGISGNTIYF
TRBJ2-3,TRBV30,CAWLRDSTDTQYF
TRBJ1-5,TRBV15,CATSIDRSQPQHF
TRBJ2-3,TRBV12-2,CASRLGSEPPTDTQYF
TRBJ2-7,TRBV20-1,CSARGRYEQYF
TRBJ1-1,TRBV5-1,CASSLGDKLVHTEAFF
TRBJ2-3,TRBV27,CASSVLDTQYF
TRBJ2-7,TRBV5-1,CASSLSRLAGVDEQYF
TRBJ2-5,TRBV7-2,CASSLSETQYF
TRBJ2-6,TRBV7-6,CASSSRTGWGGANVLTF
TRBJ1-5,TRBV6-6,CASSYPQGASYQPQHF
TRBJ2-1,TRBV6-4,CASSDPRLGEQFF
TRBJ1-4,TRBV6-1,CASSERTGGEKLFF
TRBJ2-2,TRBV29-1,CSVSSGSDTGELFF
TRBJ1-4,TRBV6-5,CASRTGARNEKLFF
TRBJ2-3,TRBV5-1,CASSPGQSTDTQYF
TRBJ2-2,TRBV29-1,CSVVVGQYTGELFF
TRBJ1-1,TRBV29-1,CSAGGQGAYTEAFF